Listed below are T cell receptor beta chains from one sample, sequenced in a study of post-analysis software for immune sequencing data. TCRdb used MiXCR to reprocess the PCR reads, holding one entry per CDR3 protein. The table has almost 700,000 distinct CDR3 sequences, approximately 60% seen once. Sequencing input: blood. The origin of the receptors is a girl aged 2-10 years with multiple sclerosis. Each CDR3 is given with its conserved first and last residue. The D gene is left open where the match is weak. Size is stated for part of the rows, as once, few or many counts, or as a class when the clone is expanded.

TRBJ2-3,-,-,TRBV20-1,TGCAGTGCTTGGGACCCAGCTAGCACAGATACGCAGTATTTT,CSAWDPASTDTQYF
TRBJ1-2,-,-,TRBV6-6,TGTGCCAGCAGTTACCCCGTCGGGGGAGCTAACTATGGCTACACCTTC,CASSYPVGGANYGYTF
TRBJ2-7,-,TRBD2,TRBV5-1,TGCGCCAGCAGGCTGTTGGCGGGAGGGCCCTACGAGCAGTACTTC,CASRLLAGGPYEQYF
TRBJ2-5,-,TRBD1,TRBV20-1,TGCAGTGCTGTACAGGGGCAGGAGGCCCAGTACTTC,CSAVQGQEAQYF
TRBJ2-5,few,-,TRBV20-1,TGCAGTGCTAGAGCCGGCCTCCTCCAAGAGACCCAGTACTTC,CSARAGLLQETQYF
TRBJ1-1,-,-,TRBV11-2,TGTGCCAGCAGCCCGAGACAGCAGGTCGCGGCTTTCTTT,CASSPRQQVAAFF
TRBJ2-1,-,TRBD2,TRBV20-1,TGCAGTGCTAGATGGGGACGGGAGGAATCCTACAATGAGCAGTTCTTC,CSARWGREESYNEQFF
TRBJ2-3,-,-,TRBV12-3/TRBV12-4,TGTGCCAGCAGTGCCACAGCAGATACGCAGTATTTT,CASSATADTQYF
TRBJ2-7,-,-,TRBV20-1,TGCAGTGCTAGAGATCTTAGCGGCGAGCAGTACTTC,CSARDLSGEQYF
TRBJ2-3,few,TRBD2,TRBV29-1,TGCAGCGTCTGGACTAGCGGGATTAGCACAGATACGCAGTATTTT,CSVWTSGISTDTQYF
TRBJ1-2,few,-,TRBV20-1,TGCAATGCTAGAGCACTTAGGGTCTCCTATGGCTACACCTTC,CNARALRVSYGYTF
TRBJ1-5,-,-,TRBV13,TGTGCCAGCAGCTTAAACGGGAGGAGCAATCAGCCCCAGCATTTT,CASSLNGRSNQPQHF
TRBJ1-1,-,-,TRBV20-1,TGCAGGGCTAGGGGGGGGGTCACTGAAGCTTTCTTT,CRARGGVTEAFF
TRBJ2-3,-,-,TRBV7-9,TGTGCCAGCAGCTCGGTGTACACAGATACGCAGTATTTT,CASSSVYTDTQYF
TRBJ2-1,-,TRBD1,TRBV6-2/TRBV6-3,TGTGCCAGCAGCCAGAACGAACTAAGGACAGGGTTTATCCTGGGGATTTACAATGAGCAGTTCTTC,CASSQNELRTGFILGIYNEQFF
TRBJ2-7,few,-,TRBV3-1,TGTGCCAGCAGCCAAGAACTAGCTGTTTCGGGGGACGAGCAGTACTTC,CASSQELAVSGDEQYF
TRBJ2-6,-,-,TRBV12-3/TRBV12-4,TGTGCCAGCAGTTTAGCATCAGGGTATGGGGCCAACGTCCTGACTTTC,CASSLASGYGANVLTF
TRBJ2-5,-,-,TRBV5-5,TGTGCCAGCGGCCCCGTTTTTGGCCTATCTCAAGAGACCCAGTACTTC,CASGPVFGLSQETQYF
TRBJ2-7,few,-,TRBV20-1,TGCAGTGCTACCGGAGGGGGGGAAGACGAGCAGTACTTC,CSATGGGEDEQYF
TRBJ2-1,-,-,TRBV7-9,TGTGCCAGCAGCTTAGGGTCGGCGAGCTCCTACAATGAGCAGTTCTTC,CASSLGSASSYNEQFF
TRBJ1-5,few,TRBD1,TRBV7-2,TGTGCCAGCAGCTTAGAGGGGACAGGGGTCCGGCCCCAGCATTTT,CASSLEGTGVRPQHF
TRBJ2-5,few,TRBD2,TRBV6-5,TGTGCCAGCAGTTACTCCTTCAGCGGGGGACAAGAGACCCAGTACTTC,CASSYSFSGGQETQYF
TRBJ2-3,-,TRBD1,TRBV6-5,TGTACCAGCAGTTACGCGAACAGGGGCGATACGCAGTATTTT,CTSSYANRGDTQYF
TRBJ2-3,-,-,TRBV7-2,TGTGCCAGCAGCCAGGCGGGACCAGATACGCAGTATTTT,CASSQAGPDTQYF
TRBJ2-3,-,TRBD2,TRBV20-1,TGCAGTGTCGACCGGGAGGCCCCTTCAGCGCAGTATTTT,CSVDREAPSAQYF
TRBJ2-5,few,-,TRBV7-3,TGTGCCAGCAGCTCATTGGGGGAGACCCAGTACTTC,CASSSLGETQYF
TRBJ2-1,-,TRBD2,TRBV5-1,TGCGCCAGCAGCGCCCTACAACTAGCGGGAGGGCCCGTAAATGAGCAGTTCTTC,CASSALQLAGGPVNEQFF
TRBJ2-7,-,TRBD2,TRBV6-2/TRBV6-3,TGTGCCAGCAGTCCACGCGGGAGGGCCCACGAGCAGTACTTC,CASSPRGRAHEQYF
TRBJ2-5,-,TRBD2,TRBV4-1,TGCGCCAGCAGCCAAGGAAGCGGGGCGCGGGGCCCCAGGGAGCAGTACTTC,CASSQGSGARGPREQYF
TRBJ2-3,few,-,TRBV12-3/TRBV12-4,TGTGCCAGCAGTCCCAGCATGGCGGGACCTCGCACAGATACGCAGTATTTT,CASSPSMAGPRTDTQYF
TRBJ2-1,-,-,TRBV5-5,TGTGCCAGCAGCCGGACCTACCTCGACAATGAGCAGTTCTTC,CASSRTYLDNEQFF
TRBJ1-1,few,-,TRBV4-3,TGCGCCAGCAGTCTAGAATTGAACACTGAAGCTTTCTTT,CASSLELNTEAFF
TRBJ2-7,-,TRBD2,TRBV2,TGTGCCAGCAAAGTGGGACTAGCGGACAATGAGCAGTACTTC,CASKVGLADNEQYF
TRBJ2-5,-,TRBD2,TRBV29-1,TGCAGCGTTGCTAGCGGAAGCGGCCAAGAGACCCAGTACTTC,CSVASGSGQETQYF
TRBJ2-7,-,-,TRBV19,TGTGCCAGTAGTCCCGGGATCACCTACGAGCAGTACTTC,CASSPGITYEQYF
TRBJ2-7,-,-,TRBV7-9,TGTGCCAGCAGCTTAGTCGGGAGTGAAGAGCAGTACTTC,CASSLVGSEEQYF
TRBJ2-5,-,TRBD2,TRBV20-1,TGCAGTGCTAGCACTAGCGGGAGGGAGACCCAGTACTTC,CSASTSGRETQYF
TRBJ2-4,-,-,TRBV27,TGTGCCAGCAGTTTATCGGCCCAGGGAATGGACATTCAGTACTTC,CASSLSAQGMDIQYF